This TCR beta chain comes out of a study of OX40 agonist ivuxolimab in advanced cancers. Looking at the study overall: Ivuxolimab, which is an agonistic anti-OX40 (CD134) antibody, was administered to the patients. The study enrolled dose-escalation patients with hepatocellular carcinoma, melanoma, renal cell or head and neck cancer. Whole-study results and caveats: By week 6 at 0.1 to 3.0 mg/kg, blood CD4+ and CD8+ T cells had expanded clonally. CD8+ T cells showed, on average, more clonal expansion than CD4+ cells.

Produced via immunoSEQ multiplex PCR; TCRdb's table is partial and in-frame only. This table has tens of thousands of clones, about 90% appearing once. In regard to this clone: Its specificity is not known.

This sample comprised CD4+ or CD8+ T cells sorted from blood, obtained in a trial of the OX40 agonist ivuxolimab. The TCR comes from an adult with an advanced solid tumor such as melanoma, head and neck, liver or kidney cancer.

The CDR3 protein is CASSGLGANEQFF. In nucleotides, the CDR3 is TGTGCCAGCAGCGGGTTGGGGGCCAATGAGCAGTTCTTC. This chain connects TRBV11-2 to TRBJ2-1; possible D gene TRBD1, 6 bases. Trimming took off 5 bases at V and 6 bases at J, with 11 bases between the two ends. The CDR3 extends over 13 amino acids. Germline values: CDR1 SGHAT, CDR2 FQNNGV.